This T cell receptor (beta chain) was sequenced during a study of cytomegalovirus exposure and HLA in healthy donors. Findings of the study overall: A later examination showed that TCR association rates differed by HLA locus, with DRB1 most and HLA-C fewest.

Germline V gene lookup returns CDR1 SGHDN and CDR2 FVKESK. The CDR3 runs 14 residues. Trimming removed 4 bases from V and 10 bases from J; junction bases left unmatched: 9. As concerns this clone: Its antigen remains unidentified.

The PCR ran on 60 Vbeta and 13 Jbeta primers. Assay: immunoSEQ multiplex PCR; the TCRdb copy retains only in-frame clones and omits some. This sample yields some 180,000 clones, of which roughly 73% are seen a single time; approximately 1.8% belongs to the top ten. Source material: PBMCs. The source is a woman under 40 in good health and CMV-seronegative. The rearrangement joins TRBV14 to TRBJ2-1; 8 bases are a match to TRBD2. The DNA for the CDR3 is TGTGCCAGCAGCCTAAGGGTAGCGGGATACGAGCAGTTCTTC. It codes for CASSLRVAGYEQFF.